This is a list of T cell receptor beta chains from one sample in a study of blood T cell repertoires in COVID-19. Some clones are missing from TCRdb's copy, which holds only in-frame ones; the method was immunoSEQ multiplex PCR. This table holds approximately 290,000 clones, 89% found once. Sequenced sample: peripheral blood. These receptor sequences come from a woman under 40 with COVID-19, enrolled during active disease. The conserved cysteine and the conserved F or W are not part of the CDR3 here. Fields, in order: V gene, J gene, CDR3 length, CDR3 protein.

V gene: TRBV7-9; J gene: TRBJ2-3; CDR3 length: 17; CDR3 protein: ASSLVYWGDGAGADTQY
V gene: TRBV29-1; J gene: TRBJ2-7; CDR3 length: 13; CDR3 protein: SVEGGQMNSYEQY
V gene: TRBV6-4; J gene: TRBJ2-2; CDR3 length: 12; CDR3 protein: ASSLGANTGELF
V gene: TRBV30; J gene: TRBJ1-1; CDR3 length: 12; CDR3 protein: AWSVLPRVTEAF
V gene: TRBV7-9; J gene: TRBJ2-2; CDR3 length: 15; CDR3 protein: ASSTTRGASKVGELF
V gene: TRBV7-7; J gene: TRBJ2-7; CDR3 length: 13; CDR3 protein: ASSLGTGGSYEQY
V gene: TRBV11-2; J gene: TRBJ1-1; CDR3 length: 12; CDR3 protein: ASSLVGTVLQAF
V gene: TRBV9; J gene: TRBJ1-4; CDR3 length: 13; CDR3 protein: ASSVGVAVDEKLF
V gene: TRBV5-6; J gene: TRBJ1-2; CDR3 length: 12; CDR3 protein: ASSPPDRVDGYT
V gene: TRBV5-4; J gene: TRBJ1-6; CDR3 length: 12; CDR3 protein: ASRPSLSDSPLH
V gene: TRBV5-1; J gene: TRBJ1-4; CDR3 length: 13; CDR3 protein: ASSLERRLNEKLF
V gene: TRBV6-5; J gene: TRBJ2-1; CDR3 length: 10; CDR3 protein: ASSRQGHEQF
V gene: TRBV29-1; J gene: TRBJ2-7; CDR3 length: 11; CDR3 protein: SVDGPAGGEQY
V gene: TRBV12-5; J gene: TRBJ1-5; CDR3 length: 13; CDR3 protein: ASQRPGHPNQPQH
V gene: TRBV10-2; J gene: TRBJ2-7; CDR3 length: 10; CDR3 protein: ASALVSYEQY
V gene: TRBV5-1; J gene: TRBJ2-4; CDR3 length: 17; CDR3 protein: ASSFVPGQGSTAKNIQY
V gene: TRBV5-1; J gene: TRBJ2-3; CDR3 length: 13; CDR3 protein: ASSSPGLPADTQY
V gene: TRBV5-6; J gene: TRBJ1-6; CDR3 length: 13; CDR3 protein: ASSSLGGGNSPLH